This TCR beta chain was retrieved from a study of T cells in Graves' hyperthyroidism and ophthalmopathy. The V end was cut by 8 bases, the J end by 1 base, with 11 bases between. CDR3 size: 13 residues. The germline CDR1 and CDR2 sequences are MNHEY and SMNVEV (reference sequence). At least ten counts were recorded for this clonotype. Using RNA transcripts as the source, TCR beta CDR3 regions were amplified. During a first-round RT-PCR of the TCR CDR3, the HTBI primer set was used. TCRdb redid the calling of the multiplex PCR reads with MiXCR, one entry per CDR3 protein. Of hundreds of thousands of distinct CDR3 sequences in the sample, over 15% were seen once.

This chain links TRBV27 with TRBJ1-1, with no clear D. The sample taken for sequencing was blood. The receptor comes from a young woman with Graves' hyperthyroidism. DNA for the CDR3: TGTGCCAGCCGATGGGGAAGGAACACTGAAGCTTTCTTT. Translated, it gives CASRWGRNTEAFF.